This TCR beta chain was observed in a study of T cell responses to AZD1222 COVID-19 vaccine. Germline V gives CDR1 LNHNV, CDR2 YYDKDF (reference sequence). Trimming shortened V by 2 bases and J by 4 bases, and 6 bases separated the two germline ends. The CDR3 totals 13 residues. Only in-frame clones appear in the TCRdb table, and some are missing; sequencing was by immunoSEQ multiplex PCR. The top ten hold 6.9% of the sample, which has 150,000 or so clones, 90% seen once. This receptor was taken from an adult in good health. Sequences were derived from peripheral blood, sampled on day 0 of AZD1222 vaccination. The chain links TRBV15 to TRBJ1-5, with D hard to call. The CDR3 protein is CATSRLRNQPQHF. The DNA for the CDR3 is TGTGCCACCAGCAGACTCCGAAATCAGCCCCAGCATTTT.